Below are 10 T cell receptor beta chains sequenced from a single sample in a study of blood T cell repertoires in COVID-19. Method: immunoSEQ multiplex PCR; TCRdb's copy keeps in-frame clones and lacks some. This sample carries roughly 32,000 clones, roughly 87% of them seen once, and the ten largest clones take approximately 1%. Material: peripheral blood. These receptors were taken from a man in his 70s with active or convalescent COVID-19.

The chain uses TRBV25-1 and TRBJ1-1; D call uncertain. With 7 bases removed from V and 1 base from J, the gap between germline ends came to 4 bases. CDR1 is MGHDK and CDR2 is SYGVNS in the germline V gene. This CDR3 has 11 amino acids. The DNA for the CDR3 is TGTGCCAGCAACAGGAACACTGAAGCTTTCTTT. Translated, it gives CASNRNTEAFF.

V gene TRBV4-3 combines with J gene TRBJ1-2, with TRBD1 as a possible D gene (5 bases). The germline CDR1 and CDR2 sequences are LGHNA and YSLEER. There are 15 residues in the CDR3. V lost 4 bases and J lost 4, with 16 bases in between. CDR3 protein: CASSPLSRASYGYTF. CDR3 in DNA: TGCGCCAGCAGCCCCCTGAGCAGGGCTTCCTATGGCTACACCTTC.

The chain uses TRBV20-1 and TRBJ2-5, with a possible D match to TRBD2 (6 bases). CDR3 size: 11 residues. V lost 5 bases, J lost 4 bases, and 8 bases lay in between. Germline V gene lookup returns CDR1 DFQATT and CDR2 SNEGSKA (reference sequence). The CDR3 DNA is TGCAGTGCTCCGGGACTAGAGACCCAGTACTTC. It specifies CSAPGLETQYF.

The chain recombines TRBV12-1 with TRBJ2-2; the table's D call TRBD2 went unverified against the DNA. TRBV12-1 is reported as a pseudogene. This CDR3 region has 18 residues. The CDR3 loop reads CASIRKSGRAIVTGELFF. The CDR3 nucleotides read TGTGCCAGCATCAGGAAAAGCGGGAGGGCCATTGTCACCGGGGAGCTGTTTTTT.

The genes are TRBV7-3 and TRBJ1-1, with D perhaps TRBD1 (5 bases). The CDR3 is 15 amino acids. Germline V gives CDR1 SGHTA, CDR2 FQGTGA. V was shortened by 5 bases and J by 4 bases, with 17 bases between the two germline ends. For the CDR3, the DNA is TGTGCCAGCAGCCCTCCAGGGCCCCCGGGCACTGAAGCTTTCTTT. This gives the protein CASSPPGPPGTEAFF.

This clone was detected only once. This rearrangement joins TRBV28 to TRBJ1-4; 8 bases are shared with TRBD1. J was trimmed by 7 bases and V by 7 bases; bases with no gene match: 8. The germline gives CDR1 MDHEN, CDR2 SYDVKM. This CDR3 comprises 14 residues. The CDR3 here is CASNRGGQAEKLFF. For the CDR3, the DNA is TGTGCCAGCAACCGAGGGGGACAGGCTGAAAAACTGTTTTTT.

The chain links TRBV19 to TRBJ1-2; TRBD1 aligns across 8 bases. Germline lookup yields CDR1 LNHDA and CDR2 SQIVND (reference sequence). V shed 4 bases, J shed 3 bases, and the junction held 7 bases outside the gene matches. The CDR3 is 15 amino acids. CDR3 amino acids: CASSTQGAQYYGYTF. The CDR3 nucleotides are TGTGCCAGTAGTACCCAGGGGGCTCAGTACTATGGCTACACCTTC.

The genes are TRBV4-1 and TRBJ1-1, with 8 bases identical to TRBD1. V trimming: 2 bases; J trimming: 7 bases; junction bases outside the gene matches: 12. CDR3 length: 16 amino acids. Germline V lookup: CDR1 MGHRA, CDR2 YSYEKL. The CDR3 sequence: CASSQIRPGGFGEAFF. The CDR3 DNA follows: TGCGCCAGCAGCCAAATTCGGCCAGGGGGCTTCGGTGAAGCTTTCTTT.

This rearrangement joins TRBV7-9 to TRBJ1-2; tentatively, D is TRBD1 (5 bases). This CDR3 region has 13 residues. Trimming left V 5 bases short and J 8 bases short, with 15 bases between. CDR1 SEHNR and CDR2 FQNEAQ come from the germline V gene (reference sequence). DNA of the CDR3: TGTGCCAGCAGCGGGGACCGCCGGGGGGGCTACACCTTC. Its protein product is CASSGDRRGGYTF.

The V call is TRBV28, the J call TRBJ1-4, with 7 bases lining up with TRBD1. Germline lookup yields CDR1 MDHEN and CDR2 SYDVKM. Trimming took 5 bases from V and 2 from J; bases not matched to a gene: 5. CDR3 length: 15 amino acids. The CDR3 sequence: CASSLRQGTNEKLFF. Written as DNA, the CDR3 is TGTGCCAGCAGTCTCAGACAGGGTACTAATGAAAAACTGTTTTTT. Full variable domain (outside the CDR3, taken from reference TRBV28 and TRBJ1-4): DVKVTQSSRYLVKRTGEKVFLECVQDMDHENMFWYRQDPGLGLRLIYFSYDVKMKEKGDIPEGYSVSREKKERFSLILESASTNQTSMYLCASSLRQGTNEKLFFGSGTQLSVL.